This T cell receptor (beta chain) comes out of a study of T cell changes during pregnancy in multiple sclerosis. Assay: immunoSEQ multiplex PCR; the TCRdb copy retains only in-frame clones and omits some. This sample has about 92,000 clones; 85% to 95% occur once, and the top ten carry about 2.4%. V gave up 6 bases and J gave up 1 base, with 13 bases separating them. There are 15 residues in the CDR3. The V gene's germline CDR1 is MNHEY and CDR2 SVGAGI. This sequence was found in a female donor with multiple sclerosis, enrolled in a pregnancy study. This chain links TRBV6-5 with TRBJ1-5; TRBD1 is a possible D gene (6 bases). The sequencing used peripheral blood, collected in the first trimester of pregnancy. The CDR3 is CASSSAGASNQPQHF. The CDR3 bases are TGTGCCAGCAGCTCAGCAGGGGCCAGCAATCAGCCCCAGCATTTT.